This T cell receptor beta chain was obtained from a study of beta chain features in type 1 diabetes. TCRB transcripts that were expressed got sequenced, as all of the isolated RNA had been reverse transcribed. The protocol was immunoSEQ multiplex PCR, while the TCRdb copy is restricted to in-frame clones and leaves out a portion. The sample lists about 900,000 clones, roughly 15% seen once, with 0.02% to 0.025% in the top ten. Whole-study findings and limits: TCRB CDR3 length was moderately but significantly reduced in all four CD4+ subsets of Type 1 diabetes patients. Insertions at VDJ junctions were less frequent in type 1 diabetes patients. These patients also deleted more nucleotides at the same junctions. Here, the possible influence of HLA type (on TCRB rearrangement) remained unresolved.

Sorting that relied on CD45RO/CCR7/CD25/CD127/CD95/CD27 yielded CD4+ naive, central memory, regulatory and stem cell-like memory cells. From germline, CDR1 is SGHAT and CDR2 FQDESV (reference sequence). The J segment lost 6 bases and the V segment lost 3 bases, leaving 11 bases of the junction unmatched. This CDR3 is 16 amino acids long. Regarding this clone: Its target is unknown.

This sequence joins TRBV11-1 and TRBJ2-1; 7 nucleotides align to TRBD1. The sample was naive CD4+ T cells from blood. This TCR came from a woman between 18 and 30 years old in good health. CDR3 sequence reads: CASSFRQGFKGNEQFF. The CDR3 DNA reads TGTGCCAGCAGCTTCCGACAGGGCTTTAAGGGCAATGAGCAGTTCTTC.